The 6 T cell receptor beta chains reported below all come from one sample, sequenced in a study of tumor-infiltrating lymphocytes in primary liver carcinoma. Production of TCR beta cDNA used approximately 480 ng total RNA together with a constant-region primer. Libraries of TCR beta came from three nested multiplex PCR rounds with slightly modified ARM-PCR. The opening two PCR rounds, about 11 cycles each, paired TRBV1-TRBV30 forward primers with a C-beta reverse primer. TCRdb used MiXCR to reprocess the multiplex PCR reads, holding one entry per CDR3 protein. The table includes 65,000 to 90,000 distinct CDR3 sequences, 65% to 80% detected once. Joint extraction of RNA and DNA used about 17-33 mg of bulk tissue that was unsorted. The material sequenced was liver tumor tissue from sampling region 1. Subset specified: tumor region T1, superior pole. These receptors came from a man in his forties with primary liver carcinoma and hepatitis B virus infection.

This clonotype was seen just once. The rearrangement joins TRBV29-1 to TRBJ2-1, with 7 nucleotides matching TRBD2. The CDR3 is 14 residues long. V shed 7 bases and J 8 bases; nucleotides not matched to a gene: 14. Germline CDR1 is SQVTM and CDR2 is ANQGSEA. CDR3 sequence (DNA): TGCAGCGCCGCCACGGGCGGGAGATTGTATGAGCAGTTCTTC. It translates to CSAATGGRLYEQFF.

This clonotype showed up just once. The chain joins TRBV5-1 to TRBJ2-5, with D possibly matching TRBD1 (6 bases). This CDR3 has 15 amino acids. Per germline, CDR1 SGHRS and CDR2 YFSETQ. Trimming left V 6 bases short and J 4 bases short, with 19 bases between. CDR3 region: CASNPAPLGGETQYF. DNA of the CDR3: TGCGCCAGCAACCCGGCACCCCTAGGGGGAGAGACCCAGTACTTC.

V usage is TRBV6-5 and J usage is TRBJ2-1; D gene unclear. CDR1 and CDR2 (germline): MNHEY, SVGAGI. The V and J ends lost 5 bases and 1 base respectively, with 12 bases between them. The CDR3 runs to 15 residues. The CDR3 region has the DNA TGTGCCAGCAGTGTACTGGTGGGATCCTACAATGAGCAGTTCTTC. It encodes CASSVLVGSYNEQFF.

The rearrangement joins TRBV12-3 or TRBV12-4 to TRBJ2-1; the match to TRBD2 covers 10 bases. CDR3 length: 14 residues. The ends lost 5 bases at V and 13 bases at J; junction bases unmatched: 11. The CDR3 sequence is CASSPGTSEGKQFF. CDR3 in DNA: TGTGCCAGCAGTCCCGGGACTAGCGAGGGTAAACAGTTCTTC.

V usage is TRBV2 and J usage is TRBJ2-7; no reliable D call. The CDR3 runs 16 residues. CDR1 and CDR2 (germline): SNHLY, FYNNEI. V lost 7 bases to trimming and J lost 1 base, with 20 bases between them. The CDR3 DNA follows: TGTGCCAGCACAGACCCCGGGCAGGTGGGATCCTACGAGCAGTACTTC. Translation gives CASTDPGQVGSYEQYF.

As to this clonotype: Germline and junction disagree at one end, which may indicate a read error. The CDR3 nucleotides read TGTGCCAGCAGCCCCAGTTACTACCTAACCGGGGAGCTGTCTTTT. It encodes CASSPSYYLTGELSF. The chain combines TRBV7-3 with TRBJ2-2; a possible D gene is TRBD2 (5 bases). CDR3 length: 15 amino acids. Germline V lookup: CDR1 SGHTA, CDR2 FQGTGA.